Sequencing of this T cell receptor (beta chain) was carried out in a study of PD-L1 blockade in urothelial cancer. CDR1 is MNHNS and CDR2 is SASEGT in the germline V gene. The CDR3 spans 12 residues. Trimming pared 7 bases from V and 3 bases from J, leaving 9 bases between. The time point here: peripheral blood 6 weeks after treatment start. Pretreatment sampling and on-treatment sampling together yielded between 1 and 8 samples for each patient. Clones were read by immunoSEQ multiplex PCR, and TCRdb kept only the in-frame ones, dropping some. The sample has around 100,000 clones; under 95% are singletons.

The chain recombines TRBV6-1 with TRBJ1-2, with D unresolved. The sequenced sample was PBMCs, obtained around atezolizumab (anti-PD-L1) treatment. The TCR originated in a man in his 60s with urothelial cancer. The CDR3 DNA reads as TGTGCCAGCACTACGACATACTATGGCTACACCTTC. This encodes CASTTTYYGYTF.